Included here is one TCR beta chain sequence, with context. What antigen it recognizes has not been identified. It has no much larger one-base neighbor in the sample; base qualities were not kept. Using the deep immunoSEQ assay, multiplex PCR amplified TCR CDR3 regions from genomic DNA. Extracted genomic DNA from each cell subset was spread evenly across all wells of several immunoSEQ 96-well plates, with each plate serving as a replicate. For sorted subsets, roughly 200 ng genomic DNA, equal to about 30,000 T cell genomes, was loaded into each replicate PCR. The purified libraries were quantified using a Qubit 3.0 fluorometer, sized with a Bioanalyzer 2100, and then quantified again using the KAPA Library Quantification kit. Every immunoSEQ 96-well plate was sequenced on a separate single-read 150-cycle Illumina NextSeq 550 flow cell. Concerning the study's data processing: The immunoSEQ output contained only junctional sequences without quality scores, so filtering could not match that applied to full-length reads. Sequences were annotated with PyIR, a Python wrapper for IgBLAST v1.9, and V/J genes and CDR3 were assigned using IMGT germline references. Reads with weak V/J assignments (E-value above 1e-6), missing CDR3, stop codons, out-of-frame junctions, or ambiguous translated residues were removed. V3J clonotypes were defined as sequences sharing the same inferred V gene, J gene, and CDR3 amino acid sequence. To compute the percentage overlap between repertoires, the number of shared unique clonotypes was divided by the size of the smaller repertoire. Three approaches were used to assess repertoire richness: RTK rarefaction, the Chao1 estimator, and Recon v2.1 estimates of unobserved clonotypes. Generation probabilities for all TCRbeta clonotypes obtained by the gDNA method from a few donors were computed using OLGA. In its TCRdb copy, this immuneACCESS table keeps in-frame sequences only and misses some clones. Where compared with another copy, unresolved V genes explain less than half of these, and the others have no known cause. V and J calls plus clone size are reproduced from that table; the DNA served to infer D and trimming. The sample table lists about 2.3 million clones, 85% to 95% of them with a count of one. The leading ten clones occupy 0.39% of the sample.

The source of the sample is a study of shared clonotypes between healthy human individuals (dated by TCRdb to 2019 to 2021). Study-wide context: A couple of women and three men aged 18 to 49 years were included in the cohort. The study deeply sequenced blood TCR repertoires of about 5 healthy adults to estimate repertoire size and the extent of clonotype sharing between individuals. To increase sequencing depth and limit assay-specific biases, different laboratories used diverse techniques to prepare libraries and sequence TCR repertoires. For each donor, CD4 naive and CD4 memory were each run on three plates, CD8 naive on two plates, and CD8 memory on one plate. Leukapheresis yielded between about 0.85 and 9 billion PBMCs per donor.

V is trimmed back by 1 base and J by 2 bases, and the junction contains 5 bases that no gene match accounts for. Looking up the germline V gene yields CDR1 MDHEN and CDR2 SYDVKM. The CDR3 runs 15 amino acids, cysteine and phenylalanine included. CDR3 DNA is the only sequence kept; it has 45 bases, read in frame from the first base. Healthy HIV-negative adults with no recently reported acute infections or vaccinations were included as donors. Every donor was a Caucasian adult living in Nashville, Tennessee, USA. CD4+ T cells were enriched through magnetic negative selection, after which naive cells were positively selected on CD45RA and the remaining negative fraction served as the memory subset. Blood was obtained by leukapheresis, after which PBMCs were separated by Ficoll-Histopaque density gradient centrifugation and cryopreserved in liquid nitrogen vapor phase. Analytical flow cytometry was used to check the purity and quantity of every magnetically sorted T cell population. Genomic DNA was isolated from every sorted fraction and measured by UV absorbance on a Nanodrop 2000c.

On the study overall, not on this receptor specifically: Sampling was limited to blood, and TCR repertoires in tissue likely differ from TCR repertoires in blood. Based on pairwise subsampling, the degree of clonotype sharing among donors was expected to be affected by sequencing depth. Clonotypes shared by all four sorted-subset donors showed higher generation probabilities than non-shared clonotypes. Estimated clonotype richness was generally larger for naive than for memory subsets. Sharing across a handful of donors was observed for roughly 5.4% of naive CD4, over 3% of naive CD8, 2.3% of memory CD4, and 0.4% of memory CD8 clonotypes. Even with the large sequencing depth, rarefaction of the sorted-subset datasets indicated that sequencing was incomplete. Because the study included a small number of donors, the genetic and exposure-history diversity represented was limited.

The sequence links TRBV28 to TRBJ2-7; 7 central bases correspond to TRBD1. The TCR comes from a man in his late teens or twenties in good health. Some clones in this sample may be carry-over from other donors' samples. Sequencing input: naive CD4+ T cells from PBMCs. The sample's cell subset or site label, decoded: CD45RA+ positively selected. For the CDR3, the sequence is CASSLLRTGPYEQYF. Read as DNA, the sequence is TGTGCCAGCAGTTTATTAAGGACAGGCCCCTACGAGCAGTACTTC.